A single sample gave rise to the 32 T cell receptor beta chains below, sequenced in a study of early T cells in non-severe SARS-CoV-2 infection. In TCRdb, the 5' RACE reads were re-called with MiXCR into one record per CDR3 protein. The profile shows about 60,000 distinct CDR3 sequences, around 9% of them singletons. Sequencing was carried out using whole blood. The receptors come from an adult who was a healthcare worker with PCR-confirmed SARS-CoV-2 infection or an uninfected control (not recorded which).

Many counts were recorded for this clonotype. This rearrangement joins TRBV19 to TRBJ2-4; possibly TRBD1 or TRBD2 for D (5 bases each). The ends were cut back, 3 bases at V and 0 bases at J, with 9 bases in the middle. Germline CDR1 and CDR2: LNHDA and SQIVND (reference sequence). This CDR3 has 15 amino acids. The DNA for the CDR3 is TGTGCCAGTAGTATCGGGGCAGTAGCCAAAAACATTCAGTACTTC. Amino acid sequence: CASSIGAVAKNIQYF.

This chain uses TRBV25-1 with TRBJ2-3; weak D call: TRBD2 (6 bases). This CDR3 has 16 amino acids. Trimming shortened V by 4 bases and J by 4 bases, and 18 bases separated the two germline ends. Germline CDR1 MGHDK, CDR2 SYGVNS. Written as DNA, the CDR3 is TGTGCCAGCAGTGGGGGGTCGTACGGGAGTGCAGATACGCAGTATTTT. Its translation is CASSGGSYGSADTQYF. The full variable domain, rest sourced from reference TRBV25-1 and TRBJ2-3, is EADIYQTPRYLVIGTGKKITLECSQTMGHDKMYWYQQDPGMELHLIHYSYGVNSTEKGDLSSESTVSRIRTEHFPLTLESARPSHTSQYLCASSGGSYGSADTQYFGPGTRLTVL.

This clonotype was observed many times. The rearrangement joins TRBV5-1 to TRBJ2-7; D unresolved. The V end lost 0 bases, the J end lost 3 bases, and 10 bases lay between the germline ends. The CDR3 is 14 residues long. Germline V gives CDR1 SGHRS, CDR2 YFSETQ. CDR3 amino acids: CASSLAVAGYEQYF. As DNA, the CDR3 is TGCGCCAGCAGCTTGGCCGTGGCAGGCTACGAGCAGTACTTC.

This clonotype was counted a few times. The V gene is TRBV14, the J gene TRBJ1-1; D perhaps matches TRBD1 (5 bases). V lost 4 bases and J 4 bases, leaving 7 bases between the germline ends. The CDR3 spans 12 residues. The V gene's germline CDR1 is SGHDN and CDR2 FVKESK. The CDR3: CASSRRGTEAFF. In nucleotides, the CDR3 is TGTGCCAGCAGCCGGAGGGGCACTGAAGCTTTCTTT.

This chain connects TRBV6-5 to TRBJ1-5; D is uncertain. The CDR3 is 14 residues long. Deletions cut 0 bases from V and 4 bases from J, with 7 bases between. In germline, CDR1 is MNHEY, CDR2 SVGAGI. The CDR3 sequence: CASSYSYRNQPQHF. The CDR3 DNA reads as TGTGCCAGCAGTTACTCGTACAGAAATCAGCCCCAGCATTTT.

The chain combines TRBV20-1 with TRBJ2-1; D remains ambiguous. Germline CDR1 is DFQATT and CDR2 is SNEGSKA (reference sequence). The CDR3 length is 14 residues. Trimming pared 1 base from V and 7 bases from J, leaving 14 bases between. For the CDR3, the DNA is TGCAGTGCTAGAGGCAGCAGAAGAGCGAATGAGCAGTTCTTC. Translating gives CSARGSRRANEQFF.

The CDR3 here is CASSGPGQGRNGYTF. The CDR3 DNA is TGTGCCAGCAGTGGCCCTGGGCAGGGGAGGAATGGCTACACCTTC. The V call is TRBV6-1, the J call TRBJ1-2; a weak D match, TRBD1 (6 bases). CDR1 and CDR2 (germline): MNHNS, SASEGT. The CDR3 runs 15 residues. Trimming took off 4 bases at V and 6 bases at J, with 18 bases between the two ends.

The rearrangement uses TRBV6-2 or TRBV6-3 and TRBJ2-3, with unresolved D. Germline CDR1 MNHEY, CDR2 SVGEGT. This CDR3 region has 11 residues. V gave up 6 bases and J gave up 8 bases, with 9 bases separating them. Here the CDR3 DNA reads TGTGCCAGCAGCCTAGAGGTTACGCAGTATTTT. It is translated as CASSLEVTQYF.

The genes are TRBV29-1 and TRBJ2-3; no reliable D call. With 6 bases removed from V and 1 base from J, the gap between germline ends came to 11 bases. This CDR3 comprises 13 residues. Per the germline V gene, CDR1 is SQVTM and CDR2 is ANQGSEA. The CDR3 is CSVGSYGTDTQYF. The CDR3, as DNA: TGCAGCGTGGGAAGCTACGGCACAGATACGCAGTATTTT.

This clonotype was counted only a few times. The rearrangement joins TRBV7-2 to TRBJ2-6; D unclear. The germline V gene encodes CDR1 SGHTA and CDR2 FQGNSA. V shed 4 bases and J shed 1 base, with 11 bases lying between them. This CDR3 is 16 amino acids long. The CDR3 DNA reads as TGTGCCAGCAGCTCAGTTTCCGGGTCTGGGGCCAACGTCCTGACTTTC. Residues: CASSSVSGSGANVLTF. Supplemented by reference TRBV7-2 and TRBJ2-6, the full variable domain reads GAGVSQSPSNKVTEKGKDVELRCDPISGHTALYWYRQSLGQGLEFLIYFQGNSAPDKSGLPSDRFSAERTGGSVSTLTIQRTQQEDSAVYLCASSSVSGSGANVLTFGAGSRLTVL.

The chain links TRBV10-3 to TRBJ2-7; 8 bases line up with TRBD1. Germline V gene lookup returns CDR1 ENHRY and CDR2 SYGVKD. The CDR3 spans 13 residues. J gave up 2 bases and V 8 bases, and 5 bases lay outside the gene matches. The CDR3: CAIWDRTTYEQYF. As DNA, the CDR3 is TGTGCCATCTGGGACAGGACCACCTACGAGCAGTACTTC.

This clonotype was seen ten or more times. The chain links TRBV20-1 to TRBJ2-3, with 7 bases lining up with TRBD2. The V and J ends lost 6 bases and 8 bases, in that order; junction bases with no gene match: 11. The germline CDR1 and CDR2 sequences are DFQATT and SNEGSKA (reference sequence). The CDR3 is made up of 13 amino acids. CDR3 loop: CSAERDRGGTQYF. CDR3 sequence (DNA): TGCAGTGCCGAAAGGGACCGCGGGGGTACGCAGTATTTT.

The chain links TRBV10-3 to TRBJ2-3; 10 bases line up with TRBD2. CDR3 size: 12 residues. CDR1 and CDR2 from the germline V gene are ENHRY and SYGVKD. J gave up 5 bases and V 8 bases, and 1 base lay outside the gene matches. CDR3 bases: TGTGCCATCTCTAGCGGGGGAGATACGCAGTATTTT. Translation: CAISSGGDTQYF.

Ten or more counts support this clonotype. The chain recombines TRBV27 with TRBJ1-6, with unresolved D. Germline V lookup: CDR1 MNHEY, CDR2 SMNVEV (reference sequence). CDR3 length equals 15 residues. The ends were cut back, 2 bases at V and 5 bases at J, with 10 bases in the middle. This CDR3 reads CASSLEYRNNSPLHF. The CDR3 nucleotides read TGTGCCAGCAGTTTAGAGTATAGGAATAATTCACCCCTCCACTTT.

This clonotype has ten or more counts. This chain uses TRBV20-1 with TRBJ2-7; possibly TRBD1 or TRBD2 for D (5 bases each). Germline values: CDR1 DFQATT, CDR2 SNEGSKA (reference sequence). The CDR3 has 15 residues. V lost 6 bases and J lost 5, with 23 bases in between. Written as DNA, the CDR3 is TGCAGTGCCCCCAAAGGGACCCAGCTGGGTCACGAGCAGTACTTC. Translation gives CSAPKGTQLGHEQYF.

This chain joins TRBV28 and TRBJ2-7, with a possible D match to TRBD2 (5 bases). V gave up 3 bases and J gave up 1 base, with 13 bases separating them. The germline gives CDR1 MDHEN, CDR2 SYDVKM. The CDR3 is made up of 15 amino acids. The CDR3 protein is CASSFTGSPSYEQYF. The CDR3 DNA is TGTGCCAGCAGTTTTACGGGGTCACCTTCCTACGAGCAGTACTTC.

This clonotype was picked up many times. The V call is TRBV5-6, the J call TRBJ1-5; no clear D gene. Trimming shortened V by 2 bases and J by 4 bases, and 7 bases separated the two germline ends. From germline, CDR1 is SGHDT and CDR2 YYEEEE. The CDR3 extends over 13 amino acids. The CDR3 region has the DNA TGTGCCAGCAGCTTCCGAGTAAATCAGCCCCAGCATTTT. The encoded protein is CASSFRVNQPQHF.

This clonotype was observed a few times. V is TRBV28 and J is TRBJ1-5; D is undetermined. Trimming pared 1 base from V and 2 bases from J, leaving 9 bases between. The CDR3 is 15 residues long. Germline CDR1 reads MDHEN; CDR2 reads SYDVKM. The CDR3 DNA is TGTGCCAGCAGTTTATCTTCGGTCGGCAATCAGCCCCAGCATTTT. This translates into CASSLSSVGNQPQHF.

This clonotype was found many times. J is TRBJ2-5 and V is TRBV12-3 or TRBV12-4; 9 bases are a match to TRBD2. V was pared by 6 bases and J by 1 base, with 3 bases of the junction left unmatched. The CDR3 length is 14 residues. The CDR3 DNA sequence: TGTGCCAGCAGCGTAGCGGGAGTCCAAGAGACCCAGTACTTC. This codes for CASSVAGVQETQYF.

As regards this clonotype: One end of the junction is discordant with germline, which a read error may explain. The chain recombines TRBV7-8 with TRBJ2-7; D not resolved. The CDR3 length is 14 residues. Germline V gives CDR1 SGHVS, CDR2 FQNEAQ. In DNA, the CDR3 is TGTGCCAGCAGCTTAGCCGGACCGTCCTACAAGCAGTACTTC. Protein: CASSLAGPSYKQYF.

This clonotype has only a few counts. V gene TRBV2 combines with J gene TRBJ1-1; 11 bases agree with TRBD1. The J segment lost 4 bases and the V segment lost 10 bases, leaving 11 bases of the junction unmatched. Germline V gene lookup returns CDR1 SNHLY and CDR2 FYNNEI. The CDR3 covers 15 residues. This CDR3 reads CATNGDRGSITEAFF. The CDR3 bases are TGTGCCACCAATGGGGACAGGGGGTCCATCACTGAAGCTTTCTTT.

V is TRBV15 and J is TRBJ2-1, with D uncertain. The V end was cut by 1 base, the J end by 6 bases, with 7 bases between. The CDR3 consists of 13 residues. Germline values: CDR1 LNHNV, CDR2 YYDKDF (reference sequence). CDR3 region: CATSRVGVNEQFF. For the CDR3, the DNA is TGTGCCACCAGCAGAGTTGGGGTCAATGAGCAGTTCTTC.

At least ten counts were recorded for this clonotype. The CDR3 nucleotides are TGTGCCAGCAGTCAAAGAATAGACAGCGGCTACACCTTC. Protein: CASSQRIDSGYTF. The V call is TRBV6-5, the J call TRBJ1-2; possibly TRBD1 for D (5 bases). From germline, CDR1 is MNHEY and CDR2 SVGAGI. The CDR3 is made up of 13 amino acids. The V gene lost 5 bases and the J gene lost 8 bases, with 15 bases spanning the gap.

This clonotype has at least ten counts. V is TRBV19 and J is TRBJ2-5; TRBD2 matches at 9 bases. J gave up 4 bases and V 5 bases, and 11 bases lay outside the gene matches. The CDR3 spans 16 residues. CDR1 and CDR2 from the germline V gene are LNHDA and SQIVND (reference sequence). For the CDR3, the DNA is TGTGCCAGTAGTCATCCTAGCGGGACGGAGGGAGAGACCCAGTACTTC. Translation gives CASSHPSGTEGETQYF.

This clonotype was seen at least ten times. The chain carries TRBV7-2 and TRBJ1-1, with D possibly TRBD1 on 6 matching bases. CDR3 size: 15 residues. Germline CDR1 and CDR2: SGHTA and FQGNSA. Deletions cut 3 bases from V and 4 bases from J, with 15 bases between. Here the CDR3 DNA reads TGTGCCAGCAGCTTCGAGGGACACTCGGGCACTGAAGCTTTCTTT. Translation: CASSFEGHSGTEAFF.

There are many counts of this clonotype. V gene TRBV7-2 combines with J gene TRBJ2-1, with a possible D match to TRBD2 (6 bases). Germline V gene data show CDR1 as SGHTA and CDR2 as FQGNSA. V was trimmed by 7 bases and J by 8 bases, leaving 18 bases between them. The CDR3 loop spans 14 amino acids. Written as DNA, the CDR3 is TGTGCCAGCACCCTACCCGGCGGGAACTATGAGCAGTTCTTC. Its translation: CASTLPGGNYEQFF.

V and J are TRBV28 and TRBJ2-1, with 8 bases lining up with TRBD1. The CDR3 sequence is 17 residues long. Germline CDR1 MDHEN, CDR2 SYDVKM. Unmatched junction bases numbered 6, after V lost 2 bases and J lost 0 bases. CDR3 amino acids: CASSLAGGGSSYNEQFF. CDR3 DNA: TGTGCCAGCAGTTTAGCAGGGGGCGGAAGCTCCTACAATGAGCAGTTCTTC.

This clonotype was counted ten times or more. This chain joins TRBV24-1 and TRBJ2-7; TRBD2 might be the D (6 bases). The V gene lost 9 bases and the J gene lost 2 bases, with 13 bases spanning the gap. Germline V gives CDR1 KGHDR, CDR2 SFDVKD. This CDR3 contains 13 residues. The CDR3 coding sequence is TGTGCCACCTCCGGTGGGGGGACCTACGAGCAGTACTTC. Protein: CATSGGGTYEQYF.

This clonotype has at least ten counts. V and J are TRBV19 and TRBJ1-5; possible D gene TRBD1, 5 bases. Germline V lookup: CDR1 LNHDA, CDR2 SQIVND (reference sequence). The CDR3 contains 14 residues. With 7 bases removed from V and 7 bases from J, the gap between germline ends came to 17 bases. The CDR3 region is CASTGREVRQPQHF. DNA for the CDR3: TGTGCCAGTACTGGCAGGGAAGTCCGGCAGCCCCAGCATTTT.

This clonotype was seen more than once but under ten times. The chain carries TRBV7-9 and TRBJ1-4; D is uncertain. The CDR3 loop spans 12 amino acids. Looked up from germline, CDR1 is SEHNR and CDR2 is FQNEAQ (reference sequence). V was shortened by 5 bases and J by 11 bases, with 12 bases between the two germline ends. The CDR3 loop reads CASSPTSGKLFF. CDR3 nucleotides: TGTGCCAGCAGCCCGACATCGGGGAAACTGTTTTTT.

Only a few counts were recorded for this clonotype. This chain joins TRBV4-1 and TRBJ2-7; 12 bases are shared with TRBD2. This CDR3 contains 15 residues. The J segment lost 7 bases and the V segment lost 4 bases, leaving 8 bases of the junction unmatched. Looked up from germline, CDR1 is MGHRA and CDR2 is YSYEKL. The CDR3 region has the DNA TGCGCCAGCAGCCCCCGACTAGCGGGAGCGGTGGAGCAGTACTTC. Amino acid sequence: CASSPRLAGAVEQYF.

This clonotype appeared many times. The V and J genes are TRBV6-2 or TRBV6-3 and TRBJ1-1; 8 positions agree with TRBD1. This CDR3 has 17 amino acids. Unmatched junction bases numbered 16, after V lost 7 bases and J lost 3 bases. Per germline, CDR1 MNHEY and CDR2 SVGEGT. The CDR3 loop is CASKPLGRGRLHTEAFF. The CDR3 DNA reads TGTGCCAGCAAGCCCCTAGGCAGGGGGCGCTTGCACACTGAAGCTTTCTTT.